Following are 7 T cell receptor beta chains from one sample sequenced in a study of a mutant IDH1 vaccine in newly diagnosed glioma. Time point reported: baseline, week 1 (first vaccination visit). Specified treatment: pre-vaccination baseline after standard-of-care therapy. Sequencing was performed with immunoSEQ multiplex PCR; in TCRdb, only in-frame clones are kept and a portion is missing. The sample includes some 19,000 clones, approximately 85% seen only once; the top ten take 5.4%. The sample was PBMCs, taken from a glioma patient treated with radiotherapy, temozolomide or both. These receptors were obtained from a man aged 35-49 years with glioma.

The gene calls are TRBV2 and TRBJ2-7, with D possibly TRBD2 on 6 matching bases. Looked up from germline, CDR1 is SNHLY and CDR2 is FYNNEI. Trimming took off 8 bases at V and 0 bases at J, with 8 bases between the two ends. The CDR3 is 12 amino acids. CDR3 DNA: TGTGCCAGCGGGAGGATCTCCTACGAGCAGTACTTC. As protein: CASGRISYEQYF.

This chain uses TRBV25-1 with TRBJ2-3; TRBD2 agrees at 10 bases. After removal of 6 bases from V and 2 bases from J, the junction contained 8 bases not matched to a gene. The CDR3 runs to 16 residues. The V gene's germline CDR1 is MGHDK and CDR2 SYGVNS. In nucleotides, the CDR3 is TGTGCCAGCAGGGGCCCTAGCGGGAGACCCACAGATACGCAGTATTTT. It is translated as CASRGPSGRPTDTQYF. Combining the CDR3 with reference TRBV25-1 and TRBJ2-3 gives the whole variable domain EADIYQTPRYLVIGTGKKITLECSQTMGHDKMYWYQQDPGMELHLIHYSYGVNSTEKGDLSSESTVSRIRTEHFPLTLESARPSHTSQYLCASRGPSGRPTDTQYFGPGTRLTVL.

This chain links TRBV6-5 with TRBJ1-5; 7 nucleotides line up with TRBD1. Trimming removed 5 bases from V and 3 bases from J; junction bases left unmatched: 7. Germline CDR1 MNHEY, CDR2 SVGAGI. The CDR3 sequence is 15 residues long. The CDR3: CASSPGTAINQPQHF. In DNA form, the CDR3 reads TGTGCCAGCAGTCCCGGGACAGCAATCAATCAGCCCCAGCATTTT.

V usage is TRBV25-1 and J usage is TRBJ2-1; TRBD2 matches at 11 bases. Germline CDR1 is MGHDK and CDR2 is SYGVNS. The V segment lost 3 bases and the J segment 4 bases; nucleotides outside the gene matches: 2. The CDR3 loop spans 15 amino acids. The CDR3 sequence: CASSEGLADYNEQFF. DNA for the CDR3: TGTGCCAGCAGTGAGGGACTAGCGGATTACAATGAGCAGTTCTTC.

This clone was observed a single time. This chain joins TRBV5-6 and TRBJ2-6; D unresolved. Trimming removed 10 bases at V and 4 bases at J, with 12 bases between. CDR1 and CDR2 from the germline V gene are SGHDT and YYEEEE. The CDR3 consists of 13 residues. CDR3 residues: CASSLTGANVLTF. CDR3 in DNA: TGTGCCTCCAGCTTAACGGGGGCCAACGTCCTGACTTTC.

This clone was recorded a few times. The J gene is TRBJ1-5, the V gene TRBV5-6, with 7 bases fitting TRBD1. This CDR3 comprises 16 residues. The germline gives CDR1 SGHDT, CDR2 YYEEEE. The V gene end was trimmed by 0 bases and the J gene end by 6 bases; junction bases not matched to a gene: 9. The CDR3 region has the DNA TGTGCCAGCAGCTTGGCTGGTGACAGGGATCGTCAGCCCCAGCATTTT. This sequence encodes CASSLAGDRDRQPQHF.

This clone was observed a few times. This chain links TRBV29-1 with TRBJ1-1, with a weak D call TRBD1 (5 bases). V gave up 7 bases and J gave up 7 bases, with 13 bases separating them. This CDR3 spans 11 amino acids. The germline gives CDR1 SQVTM, CDR2 ANQGSEA. CDR3 in DNA: TGCAGCGGTAAACTCAGGGATGAAGCTTTCTTT. It is translated as CSGKLRDEAFF.